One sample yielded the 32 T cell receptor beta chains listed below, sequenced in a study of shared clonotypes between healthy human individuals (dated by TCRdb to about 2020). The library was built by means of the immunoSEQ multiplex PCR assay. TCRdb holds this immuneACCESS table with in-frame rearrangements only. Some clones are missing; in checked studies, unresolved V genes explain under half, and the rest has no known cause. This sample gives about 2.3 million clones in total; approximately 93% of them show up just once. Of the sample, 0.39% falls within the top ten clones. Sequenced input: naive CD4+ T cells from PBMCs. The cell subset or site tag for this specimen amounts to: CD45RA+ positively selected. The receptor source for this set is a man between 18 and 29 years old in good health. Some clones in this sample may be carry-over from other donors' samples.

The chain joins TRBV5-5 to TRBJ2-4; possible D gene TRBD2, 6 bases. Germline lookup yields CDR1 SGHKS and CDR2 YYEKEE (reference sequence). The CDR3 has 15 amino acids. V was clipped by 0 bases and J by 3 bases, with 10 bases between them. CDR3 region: CASSLAPGVKNIQYF. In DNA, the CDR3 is TGTGCCAGCAGCTTGGCCCCGGGGGTCAAAAACATTCAGTACTTC. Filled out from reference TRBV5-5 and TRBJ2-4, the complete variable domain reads DAGVTQSPTHLIKTRGQQVTLRCSPISGHKSVSWYQQVLGQGPQFIFQYYEKEERGRGNFPDRFSARQFPNYSSELNVNALLLGDSALYLCASSLAPGVKNIQYFGAGTRLSVL.

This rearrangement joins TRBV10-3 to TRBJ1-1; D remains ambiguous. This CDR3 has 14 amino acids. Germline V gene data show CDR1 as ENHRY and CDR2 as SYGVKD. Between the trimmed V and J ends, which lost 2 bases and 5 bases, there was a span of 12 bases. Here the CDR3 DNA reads TGTGCCATCAGTGAGGTGGAGGGAGGAACTGAAGCTTTCTTT. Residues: CAISEVEGGTEAFF.

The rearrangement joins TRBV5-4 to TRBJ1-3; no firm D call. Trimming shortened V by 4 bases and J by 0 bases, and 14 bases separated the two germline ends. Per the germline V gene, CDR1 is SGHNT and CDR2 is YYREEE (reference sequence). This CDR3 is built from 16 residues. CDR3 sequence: CASSPNVGVSGNTIYF. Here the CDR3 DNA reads TGTGCCAGCAGCCCCAATGTTGGAGTCTCTGGAAACACCATATATTTT.

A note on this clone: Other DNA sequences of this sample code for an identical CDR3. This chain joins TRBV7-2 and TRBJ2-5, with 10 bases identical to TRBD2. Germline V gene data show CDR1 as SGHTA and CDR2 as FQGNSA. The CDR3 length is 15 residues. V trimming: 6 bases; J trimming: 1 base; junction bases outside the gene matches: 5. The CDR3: CASSRTSGLQETQYF. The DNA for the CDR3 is TGTGCCAGCAGTCGGACTAGCGGCCTCCAAGAGACCCAGTACTTC.

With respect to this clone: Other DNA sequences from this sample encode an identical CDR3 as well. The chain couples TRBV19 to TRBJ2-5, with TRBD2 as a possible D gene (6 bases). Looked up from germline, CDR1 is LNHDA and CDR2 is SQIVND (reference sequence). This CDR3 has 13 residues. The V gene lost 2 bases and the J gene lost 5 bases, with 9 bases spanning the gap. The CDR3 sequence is CASSISGVETQYF. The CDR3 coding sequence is TGTGCCAGTAGTATATCGGGAGTGGAGACCCAGTACTTC.

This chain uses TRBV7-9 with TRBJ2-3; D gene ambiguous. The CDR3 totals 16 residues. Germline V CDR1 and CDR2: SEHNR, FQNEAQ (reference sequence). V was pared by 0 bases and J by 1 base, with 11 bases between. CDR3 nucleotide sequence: TGTGCCAGCAGCTTAGCGCAGTTAGCTGGCACAGATACGCAGTATTTT. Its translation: CASSLAQLAGTDTQYF. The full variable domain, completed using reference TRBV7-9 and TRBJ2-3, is DTGVSQNPRHKITKRGQNVTFRCDPISEHNRLYWYRQTLGQGPEFLTYFQNEAQLEKSRLLSDRFSAERPKGSFSTLEIQRTEQGDSAMYLCASSLAQLAGTDTQYFGPGTRLTVL.

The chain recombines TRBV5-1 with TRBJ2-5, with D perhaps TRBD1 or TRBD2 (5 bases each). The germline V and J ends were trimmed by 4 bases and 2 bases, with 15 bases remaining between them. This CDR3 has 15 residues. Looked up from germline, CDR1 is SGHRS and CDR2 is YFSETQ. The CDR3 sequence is CASSVTGTDQETQYF. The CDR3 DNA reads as TGCGCCAGCAGCGTAACCGGGACGGATCAAGAGACCCAGTACTTC. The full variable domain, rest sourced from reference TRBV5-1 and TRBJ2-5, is KAGVTQTPRYLIKTRGQQVTLSCSPISGHRSVSWYQQTPGQGLQFLFEYFSETQRNKGNFPGRFSGRQFSNSRSEMNVSTLELGDSALYLCASSVTGTDQETQYFGPGTRLLVL.

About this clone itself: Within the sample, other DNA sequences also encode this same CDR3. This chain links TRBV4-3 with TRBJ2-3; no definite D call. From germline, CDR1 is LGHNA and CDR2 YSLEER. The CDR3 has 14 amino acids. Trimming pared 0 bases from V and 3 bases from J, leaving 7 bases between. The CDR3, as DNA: TGCGCCAGCAGCCAAGATTCTCTTACAGATACGCAGTATTTT. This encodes CASSQDSLTDTQYF.

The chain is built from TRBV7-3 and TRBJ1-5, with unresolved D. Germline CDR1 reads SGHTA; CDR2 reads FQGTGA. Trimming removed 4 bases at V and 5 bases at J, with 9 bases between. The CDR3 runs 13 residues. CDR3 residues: CASSSGVHQPQHF. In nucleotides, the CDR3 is TGTGCCAGCAGCTCCGGGGTTCATCAGCCCCAGCATTTT.

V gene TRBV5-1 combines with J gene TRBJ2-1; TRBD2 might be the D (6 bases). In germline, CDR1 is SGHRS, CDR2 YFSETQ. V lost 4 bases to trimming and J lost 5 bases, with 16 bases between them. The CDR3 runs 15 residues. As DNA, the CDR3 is TGCGCCAGCAGCGAAGGGCGGGGAGAAAACAATGAGCAGTTCTTC. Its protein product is CASSEGRGENNEQFF.

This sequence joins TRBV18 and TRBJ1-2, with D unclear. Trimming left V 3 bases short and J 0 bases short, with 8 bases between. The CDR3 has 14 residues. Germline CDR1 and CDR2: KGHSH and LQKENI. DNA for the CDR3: TGTGCCAGCTCACCGGGCATCTCTAACTATGGCTACACCTTC. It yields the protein CASSPGISNYGYTF.

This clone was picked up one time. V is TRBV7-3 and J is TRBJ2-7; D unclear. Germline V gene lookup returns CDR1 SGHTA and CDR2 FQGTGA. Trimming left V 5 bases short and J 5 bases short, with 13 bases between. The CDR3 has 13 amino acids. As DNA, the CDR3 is TGTGCCAGCAGCCTAAGCGTTCGCGACGAGCAGTACTTC. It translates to CASSLSVRDEQYF.

CDR3 amino acids: CASSSREGYGYTF. The CDR3 DNA is TGTGCCAGCAGCTCTAGGGAGGGCTATGGCTACACCTTC. The V call is TRBV9, the J call TRBJ1-2; D uncertain. V lost 4 bases to trimming and J lost 4 bases, with 11 bases between them. The CDR3 has 13 amino acids. Germline V CDR1 and CDR2: SGDLS, YYNGEE.

This CDR3 reads CASSPSGPGNTIYF. In nucleotides, the CDR3 is TGCGCCAGCAGCCCTTCGGGCCCTGGAAACACCATATATTTT. V usage is TRBV5-1 and J usage is TRBJ1-3; D is ambiguous. Germline loops: CDR1 SGHRS, CDR2 YFSETQ. V was trimmed by 4 bases and J by 2 bases, leaving 10 bases between them. This CDR3 comprises 14 residues.

In DNA form, the CDR3 reads TGTGCCAGCACCCTGGACAGCCTTGGGCGTGATGGCTACACCTTC. It translates to CASTLDSLGRDGYTF. The V and J genes are TRBV6-6 and TRBJ1-2; D is possibly TRBD1 (6 bases). With 7 bases removed from V and 6 bases from J, the gap between germline ends came to 21 bases. The germline V gene has CDR1 MNHNY and CDR2 SVGAGI (reference sequence). This CDR3 comprises 15 residues.

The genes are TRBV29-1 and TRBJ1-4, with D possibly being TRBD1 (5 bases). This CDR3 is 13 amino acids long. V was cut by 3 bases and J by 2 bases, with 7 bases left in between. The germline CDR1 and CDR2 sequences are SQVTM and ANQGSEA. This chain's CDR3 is CSVDEGTNEKLFF. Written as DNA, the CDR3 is TGCAGCGTTGACGAGGGGACTAATGAAAAACTGTTTTTT.

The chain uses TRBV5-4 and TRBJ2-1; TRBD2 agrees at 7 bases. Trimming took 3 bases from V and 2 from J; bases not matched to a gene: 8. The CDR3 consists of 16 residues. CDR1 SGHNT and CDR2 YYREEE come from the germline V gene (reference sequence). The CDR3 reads CASSSLTSVTYNEQFF. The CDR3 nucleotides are TGTGCCAGCAGCTCGCTAACTAGCGTCACCTACAATGAGCAGTTCTTC.

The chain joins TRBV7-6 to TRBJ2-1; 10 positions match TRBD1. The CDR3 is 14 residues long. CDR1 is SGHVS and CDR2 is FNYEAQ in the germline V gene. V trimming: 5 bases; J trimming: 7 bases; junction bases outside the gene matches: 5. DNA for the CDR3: TGTGCCAGCAGCCAGGGACAGGGGCGAAATGAGCAGTTCTTC. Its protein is CASSQGQGRNEQFF.

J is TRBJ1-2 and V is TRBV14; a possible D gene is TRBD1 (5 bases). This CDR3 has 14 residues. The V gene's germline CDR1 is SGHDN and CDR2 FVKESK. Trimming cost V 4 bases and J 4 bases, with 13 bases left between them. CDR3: CASSRTQGFYGYTF. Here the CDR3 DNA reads TGTGCCAGCAGCCGTACTCAGGGATTCTATGGCTACACCTTC.

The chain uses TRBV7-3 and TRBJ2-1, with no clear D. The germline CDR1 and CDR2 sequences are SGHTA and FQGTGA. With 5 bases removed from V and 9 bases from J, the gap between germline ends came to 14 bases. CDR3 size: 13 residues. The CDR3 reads CASSPDTGGEQFF. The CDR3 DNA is TGTGCCAGCAGCCCAGATACCGGCGGTGAGCAGTTCTTC. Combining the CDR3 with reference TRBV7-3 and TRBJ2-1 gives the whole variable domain GAGVSQTPSNKVTEKGKYVELRCDPISGHTALYWYRQSLGQGPEFLIYFQGTGAADDSGLPNDRFFAVRPEGSVSTLKIQRTERGDSAVYLCASSPDTGGEQFFGPGTRLTVL.

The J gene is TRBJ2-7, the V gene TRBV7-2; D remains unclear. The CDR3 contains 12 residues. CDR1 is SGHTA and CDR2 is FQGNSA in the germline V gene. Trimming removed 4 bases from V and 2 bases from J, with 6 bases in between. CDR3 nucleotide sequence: TGTGCCAGCAGCTCCTCACCCTACGAGCAGTACTTC. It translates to CASSSSPYEQYF.

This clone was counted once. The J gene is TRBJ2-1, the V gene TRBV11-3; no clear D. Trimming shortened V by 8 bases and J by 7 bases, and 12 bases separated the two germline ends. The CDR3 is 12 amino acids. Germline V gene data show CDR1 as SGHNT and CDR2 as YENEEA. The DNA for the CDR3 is TGTGCCAGCGGGTTCTCCACTAATGAGCAGTTCTTC. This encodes CASGFSTNEQFF.

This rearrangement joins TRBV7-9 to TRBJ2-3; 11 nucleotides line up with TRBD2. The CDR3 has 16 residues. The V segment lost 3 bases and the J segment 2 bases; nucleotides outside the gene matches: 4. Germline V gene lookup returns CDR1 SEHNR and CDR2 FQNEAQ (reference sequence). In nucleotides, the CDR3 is TGTGCCAGCAGCTTTATAGCGGGAGGGATCACAGATACGCAGTATTTT. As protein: CASSFIAGGITDTQYF. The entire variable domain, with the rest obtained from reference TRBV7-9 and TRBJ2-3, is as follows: DTGVSQNPRHKITKRGQNVTFRCDPISEHNRLYWYRQTLGQGPEFLTYFQNEAQLEKSRLLSDRFSAERPKGSFSTLEIQRTEQGDSAMYLCASSFIAGGITDTQYFGPGTRLTVL.

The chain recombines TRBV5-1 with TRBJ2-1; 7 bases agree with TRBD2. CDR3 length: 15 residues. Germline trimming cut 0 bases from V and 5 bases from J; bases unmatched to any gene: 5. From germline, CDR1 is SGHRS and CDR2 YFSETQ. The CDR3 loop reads CASSLEAGTNNEQFF. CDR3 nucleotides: TGCGCCAGCAGCTTGGAAGCGGGAACCAACAATGAGCAGTTCTTC.

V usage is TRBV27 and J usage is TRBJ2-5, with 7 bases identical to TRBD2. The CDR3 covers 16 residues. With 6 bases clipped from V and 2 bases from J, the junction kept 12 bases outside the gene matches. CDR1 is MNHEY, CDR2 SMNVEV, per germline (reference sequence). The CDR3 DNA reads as TGTGCCAGCAGCTTTCACGCAACCGGGGGGCAAGAGACCCAGTACTTC. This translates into CASSFHATGGQETQYF.

In DNA form, the CDR3 reads TGTGCCAGCAGCTTCCGAGGGACAGGGGGCGCCGGCACCGGGGAGCTGTTTTTT. It codes for CASSFRGTGGAGTGELFF. The chain links TRBV7-8 to TRBJ2-2; 12 bases agree with TRBD1. Germline V lookup: CDR1 SGHVS, CDR2 FQNEAQ. V dropped 3 bases and J dropped 4; count of bases not matched to a gene: 9. This CDR3 contains 18 residues.

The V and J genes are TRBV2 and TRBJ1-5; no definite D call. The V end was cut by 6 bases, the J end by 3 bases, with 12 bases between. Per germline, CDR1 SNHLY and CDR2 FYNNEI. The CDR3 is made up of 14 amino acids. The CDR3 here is CASRFLTDNQPQHF. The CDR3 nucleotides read TGTGCCAGCAGGTTCCTGACGGACAATCAGCCCCAGCATTTT.

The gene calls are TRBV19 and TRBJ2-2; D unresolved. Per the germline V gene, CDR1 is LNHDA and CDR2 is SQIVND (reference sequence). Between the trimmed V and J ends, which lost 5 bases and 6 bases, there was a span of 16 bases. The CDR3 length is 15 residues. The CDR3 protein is CASSFSYLSPGELFF. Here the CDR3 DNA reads TGTGCCAGTAGTTTCTCGTATCTGAGCCCCGGGGAGCTGTTTTTT.

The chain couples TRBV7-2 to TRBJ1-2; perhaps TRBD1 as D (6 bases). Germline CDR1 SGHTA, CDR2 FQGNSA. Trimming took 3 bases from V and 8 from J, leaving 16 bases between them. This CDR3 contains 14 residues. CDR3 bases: TGTGCCAGCAGCTTCCGGGGCCATCAGGGGGGCTACACCTTC. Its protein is CASSFRGHQGGYTF.

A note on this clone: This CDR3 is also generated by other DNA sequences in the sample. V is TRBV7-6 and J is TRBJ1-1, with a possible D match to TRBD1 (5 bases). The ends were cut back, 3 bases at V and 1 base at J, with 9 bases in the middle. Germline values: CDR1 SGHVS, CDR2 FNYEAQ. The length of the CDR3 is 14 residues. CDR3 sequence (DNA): TGTGCCAGCAGCTTGGAAAGGGGGAACACTGAAGCTTTCTTT. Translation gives CASSLERGNTEAFF.

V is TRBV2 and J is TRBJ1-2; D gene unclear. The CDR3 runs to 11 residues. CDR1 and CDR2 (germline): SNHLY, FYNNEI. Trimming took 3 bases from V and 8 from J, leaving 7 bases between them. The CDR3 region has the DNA TGTGCCAGCAGTGACGGGGTAGGCTACACCTTC. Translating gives CASSDGVGYTF.

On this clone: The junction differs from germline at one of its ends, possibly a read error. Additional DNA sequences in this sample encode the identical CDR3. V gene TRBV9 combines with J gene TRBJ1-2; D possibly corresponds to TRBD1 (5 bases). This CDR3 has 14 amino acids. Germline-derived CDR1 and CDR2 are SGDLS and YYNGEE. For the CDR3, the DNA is TGTGCCAGCAGCGCGCAGGGAGATAACTATGGTTACACCTTC. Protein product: CASSAQGDNYGYTF.